This entry is about one TCR beta chain. Its cognate antigen has yet to be identified. Nothing much larger sits one base from this clone, and base qualities are not available. These data belong to a study of quantifying T cell responses using KT2 cells listed by TCRdb under 2017. In the study overall: RNA was DNase-treated and reverse transcribed with TCR alpha and beta constant-region primers, mostly using SuperScript III. Under optimum conditions, the efficiency of the T4 ligation step was estimated to be more than 9%. To avoid over-amplification, PCR2 was carried out as a SYBR Green qPCR and halted once a predetermined fluorescence threshold was reached. Study-wide conclusions, independent of this receptor: The numbers of KT2 alpha and beta sequences increased linearly with the number of input KT2 cells across several orders of magnitude. The study did not include a side-by-side comparison of this pipeline with other TCR sequencing techniques. Saturation was seen in the detection of KT2 sequences when very high numbers of KT2 cells were spiked in. Even at the lowest spike-in tested, roughly one KT2 cell per 100,000 PBMC, KT2 sequences were still detected.

The library was prepared using UMI-ligation and nested PCR. A single-stranded oligonucleotide carrying the Illumina SP2 sequence and a UMI was ligated to the cDNA 3' end using T4 RNA ligase 1. PCR1 used approximately 4 cycles (98 degrees C 15 s, 69 degrees C 30 s, 72 degrees C 40 s), and the beta primer was an equimolar mix of RC1.1 and RC1.2 that covered TRBC1 and TRBC2. From PCR2 onward, TCR alpha and beta chains were processed separately, and sample indices and Illumina adaptors were added. The UMI was composed of 12 random nucleotides, arranged as two hexamers separated by a spacer, and was positioned after an 8-base spacer. The libraries were sequenced on an Illumina MiSeq using v2 2x251 paired-end chemistry, usually with approximately 12 samples in each run. PhiX DNA was added at about 4.5-7% to each sequencing library so that diversity was increased. For the original study's pipeline: Raw reads were converted to FASTQ with bcl2fastq and demultiplexed by dual indices using Demultiplexor. V and J genes were assigned by Decombinator through tag matching, with a single base-pair mismatch permitted. Collapsinator used UMIs to correct both sequencing errors and frequency errors arising from PCR heterogeneity. CDR3Translator turned Decombinator identifiers into nucleotide sequence, translated that sequence into amino acids, and pulled out the CDR3 based on C- and N-terminal motifs. Each distinct KT2 TCR was counted as one cluster of KT2 sequences that shared a single unique molecular identifier. The public reads were reprocessed in TCRdb via fastp at Q25 and MiXCR, keeping in-frame beta chains. CDR3 protein duplicates are merged, each entry listing the most common genes and DNA. The V and J calls and clone size come from TCRdb's table, not from the authors' own analysis. The sample table records about 30,000 distinct CDR3 sequences; approximately 6.8% of these occur just once. Of the sample, about 15% is held by the ten largest clones.

To test the sensitivity and accuracy of the pipeline, known numbers of KT2, a T cell clone whose TCR had already been sequenced, were spiked into unfractionated PBMC. A range of KT2-to-PBMC ratios was set up by mixing KT2 cells into a fixed number of PBMC. The sequence was collected from a human donor. Sequencing was done on a sample of PBMCs spiked with cells of the T cell clone KT2.

Here the CDR3 is given as CASSIPGRENTGELFF. In nucleotides, the sequence is TGTGCCAGCAGTATTCCGGGACGGGAGAACACCGGGGAGCTGTTTTTT. The rearrangement joined TRBV27 to TRBJ2-2, with the D call tentatively TRBD1 or TRBD2, each fitting 5 bases. In the germline V gene (reference sequence), CDR1 corresponds to MNHEY and CDR2 to SMNVEV. From the cysteine up to the phenylalanine, the CDR3 has a length of 16 residues. Only the CDR3 region is kept as DNA, spanning 48 bases read in frame from base 1. At the junction V is shortened by 5 bases and J by 1 base, with 14 bases in between.